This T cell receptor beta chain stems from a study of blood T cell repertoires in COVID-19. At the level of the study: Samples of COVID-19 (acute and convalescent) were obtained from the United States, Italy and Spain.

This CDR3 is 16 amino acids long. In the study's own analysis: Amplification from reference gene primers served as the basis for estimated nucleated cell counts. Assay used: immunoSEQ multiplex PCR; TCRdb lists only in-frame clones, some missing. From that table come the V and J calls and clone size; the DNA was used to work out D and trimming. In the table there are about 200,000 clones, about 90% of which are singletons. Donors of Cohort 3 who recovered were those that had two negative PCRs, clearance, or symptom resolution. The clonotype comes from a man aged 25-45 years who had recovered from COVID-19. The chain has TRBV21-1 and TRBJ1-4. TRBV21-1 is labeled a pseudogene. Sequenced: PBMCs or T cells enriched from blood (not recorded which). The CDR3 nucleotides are TGTGCCAGCAGCAAAGAGTGCGGGCAGTCGGAGGAAAAACTGTTTTTT. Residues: CASSKECGQSEEKLFF.